This T cell receptor beta chain is from a study of cytomegalovirus exposure and HLA in healthy donors (dated by TCRdb to 2017 to 2019). Describing the broader study: An earlier analysis of some 550 of the donors reported 250 to 300 Gb of sequence data and 120 million or so unique TCR beta sequences from 150 million to 200 million T cells. The study was designed to test whether signatures of past pathogen exposure could be identified by cataloging public T cell receptors. Of the roughly 400 genotyped donors, approximately 80% fell in the genetic ancestry cluster associated with self-reported Caucasian donors. An earlier analysis of fewer than 750 of the donors used high-throughput TCR beta sequencing to judge whether each TCR beta V gene segment behaved as functional or pseudogenic. On average, about 240,000 unique TCR beta nucleotide sequences were sequenced per donor among several hundred genotyped donors of the cohort, with around 19% of those sequences being non-productive. Genome-wide SNP genotypes for about 65% of the roughly 670 donors were used in a later genetic analysis, which treated that subset as a discovery cohort. Five DR-DQ haplotypes were treated as single units for association and clustering because of strong linkage in the cohort. Besides the first cohort of 550 to 750 subjects, a separate validation cohort made up of over 100 different subjects was used. The number of donors typed differed by locus, with about 629-630 for A, B, C, DRB1 and DQB1, roughly 520 for DQA1, 600 to 610 for DPA1, and some 470 for DPB1. The study combined high-throughput TCR immunosequencing, statistical association of individual TCRs with disease status, and machine learning to predict cytomegalovirus infection status. Every discovery cohort repertoire had been produced on one sequencing platform. An early release covering some 640 HLA-typed donors comprised about 310 gigabases of sequencing data and 65 million to 100 million unique TCR sequences. In a later analysis, previously published TCR beta repertoires from 670 or so donors were re-analyzed and high-resolution HLA genotyping was added so that TCR occurrence patterns could be studied. The study profiled the T cell repertoires of about 640 subjects by immunosequencing and related them to cytomegalovirus serostatus. Donor age, sex, ethnicity and CMV serostatus were compiled alongside the repertoire data. The later analysis used no new phenotypic data to find candidate immune exposures, relying instead on TCR beta sequences and their occurrence across donors. Class I and class II HLA loci were covered by the typing at four-digit resolution.

The cohort comprised some 680 healthy bone marrow donors. At the time of sampling, all cohort members were nominally healthy, though unrecorded immune exposures were likely present. The donor tested CMV seropositive and was one of the 289 seropositive cohort members. A peripheral blood sample was provided by each donor, and peripheral blood mononuclear cells were used for TCR beta sequencing. The Qiagen DNeasy Blood Extraction Kit was used to extract genomic DNA from the blood cell samples. Points on this clone: Its antigen specificity is not known. No base quality values were provided; no much bigger clone lies one nucleotide off.

Overall study outcomes, separate from this receptor: HLA typing was unavailable for some donors at each locus, so association tests used only the typed subset. Cytomegalovirus status was reported to be diagnosed by the classifier with high specificity and sensitivity in both the original and validation cohorts. Some IMGT-functional V segments, including TRBV6-2 and TRBV6-3, could not be distinguished by the 87-base-pair reads and were therefore excluded. The authors suggested that the approach could potentially be generalized to other disease states and immunological phenotypes. A later genetic analysis reported fewer N-insertions in productive TCRs among donors in an Asian-associated ancestry cluster than the roughly 700-donor mean. In a later analysis, some 17,000 TCR beta sequences were associated with specific HLA alleles at a false discovery rate of 0.05. A further reported finding was that TCR beta sequences accurately predicted the HLA-A and HLA-B alleles for most subjects in the first cohort. Broadly in line with IMGT annotations, most TCR beta V segments showed up in productive rearrangements about 90% or about 30% of the time in an earlier analysis of several hundred of the donors. A cluster of highly shared sequence variants was judged likely to represent a technical artifact of the sequencing pipeline. About 17 rarely observed V segments, including chromosome 9 orphons, were excluded from the earlier analysis of several hundred of the donors because counts were too low. Several of the top co-occurrence clusters appeared to be linked to parvovirus B19, influenza, CMV and Epstein-Barr virus, according to a later analysis. An association between a missense DCLRE1C variant and V-gene and J-gene trimming of TCR beta chains was found in a later genetic analysis and replicated in an independent cohort. According to a later analysis, most CMV-associated TCR beta chains appeared to be HLA-restricted, and the HLA associations seemed to be driven largely by CMV exposure. Presence/absence analyses assumed roughly uniform sequencing depth across donors, an assumption that may not hold. In vitro tests confirmed that a few of the cytomegalovirus-associated TCR beta chains recognize cytomegalovirus antigens. Across donors, most TCR sequences were observed very rarely, whereas some public TCRs were present in many individuals. The only immune exposure information available for the cohort was CMV serostatus. Linkage disequilibrium might explain the correlated functional status among segregating V segments, but an unknown experimental factor could not be excluded. In a later analysis, HLA-associated TCR beta chains showed more clonal expansion and lower generation probabilities than non-associated chains that were equally common. This cohort had only TCR beta chains sequenced, and the lack of alpha or paired-chain data limited which features could be detected. When HLA alleles, especially DR and DQ, strongly co-occurred, TCR associations were difficult to assign to individual alleles. A total of 150 or so TCR beta chains were listed by the study as associated with cytomegalovirus. In a later analysis, the rate of TCR association differed among HLA loci, with DRB1 alleles having the most associated TCRs and HLA-C alleles having the fewest.

The library relied on the immunoSEQ multiplex PCR assay. For the multiplex PCR, a mixture combining 60 forward primers for TCR Vbeta segments and 13 reverse primers for TCR Jbeta segments was used. A multiplex PCR assay on genomic DNA amplified the CDR3 region of rearranged TCR beta genes. The amplified TCR beta libraries were sequenced on the Illumina HiSeq System as 87-base-pair reads. Per the authors' processing: Across the roughly 640 repertoires, a later analysis counted tens of millions of unique TCR beta chains, about 10 million of which were shared by at least two donors. To remove PCR and sequencing errors, raw reads were error-corrected and collapsed into unique sequences using a nearest-neighbor algorithm that merged closely related sequences. CDR3 sequences were aligned to IMGT reference sequences to assign V, D and J gene segments. Each retained sequence needed at least a six-nucleotide match to both a V gene segment and a J gene segment. Rearrangements were classified as productive when the CDR3 lacked stop codons and remained in frame with V and J, and all other rearrangements were classified as non-productive. CDR3 was defined according to IMGT convention as the region running from the second conserved V-encoded cysteine to the conserved J-encoded phenylalanine. The earlier analysis of fewer than 750 of the donors excluded sequences that lacked an unambiguous match to a single V gene segment. An earlier analysis of under 750 of the donors called V segments functional above 56.7% productive rearrangements and segregating when the between-donor standard deviation exceeded 5%. To diagnose cytomegalovirus status from the catalog of TCR beta chain sequences, a statistical classification framework was built. V and J gene assignment, in a later analysis, came from comparing TCR nucleotide sequences with IMGT/GENE-DB human TR gene sequences. Using the TCRdist pipeline, a later analysis assigned CDR3 sequences along with most-parsimonious VDJ recombination scenarios. A later analysis defined each TCR beta chain by its CDR3 amino acid sequence plus V-gene family, and excluded reads lacking a unique V-gene family. In a later analysis, 450 to 600 highly shared, low-generation-probability nucleotide sequences were removed to address suspected cross-contamination and a sequencing artifact. In a later analysis, a clonal expansion index was calculated for each public chain from normalized within-repertoire ranks of inferred template counts. Generation probabilities in a later analysis came from a VDJ recombination model fitted to out-of-frame rearrangements, and those results were checked against IGoR. Hypergeometric tests were used in a later analysis to score TCR-TCR, TCR-HLA and TCR-CMV co-occurrence, with a repertoire-size bias correction applied to the TCR pairs. A later analysis estimated false discovery rates by permuting HLA or CMV assignments 20 times. A later analysis grouped co-occurring TCRs with DBSCAN, adding TCRdist sequence similarity when clustering within HLA-allele-positive subsets. Co-occurrence clustering excluded repertoires with fewer than 30,000 or more than 120,000 public chains, plus five with anomalous nucleotide sharing. TCRdb provides this immuneACCESS table in a form limited to in-frame rearrangements. Some clones are lacking; in checked studies, under half of them reflect an unresolved V gene, and why the rest are absent is not known. The DNA was the basis for D and trimming; V, J and clone size are from that table. Present in this sample are about 120,000 clones, about 80% of which were seen just once. The top ten hold 8% to 9% of the sample.

The CDR1 and CDR2 encoded by the germline V gene are SGHRS and YFSETQ. The cysteine opens and the phenylalanine closes a CDR3 of 15 amino acids. The entry retains the CDR3 DNA only, 45 bases that are in frame from base 1. Ends trimmed: V by 1 base, J by 5 bases; bases unmatched to a gene: 8. Sequencing used PBMCs. The clonotype originates from a female donor in good health and CMV-seropositive. Recombination linked TRBV5-1 to TRBJ2-7; 8 junctional bases match TRBD1. The DNA reads as follows: TGCGCCAGCAGCTTGTTGGGACAGGCAGCTGACGAGCAGTACTTC. Translated, it gives CASSLLGQAADEQYF. Here the CDR3 is joined to the reference TRBV5-1 and TRBJ2-7 genes, and the full variable domain is: KAGVTQTPRYLIKTRGQQVTLSCSPISGHRSVSWYQQTPGQGLQFLFEYFSETQRNKGNFPGRFSGRQFSNSRSEMNVSTLELGDSALYLCASSLLGQAADEQYFGPGTRLTVT.